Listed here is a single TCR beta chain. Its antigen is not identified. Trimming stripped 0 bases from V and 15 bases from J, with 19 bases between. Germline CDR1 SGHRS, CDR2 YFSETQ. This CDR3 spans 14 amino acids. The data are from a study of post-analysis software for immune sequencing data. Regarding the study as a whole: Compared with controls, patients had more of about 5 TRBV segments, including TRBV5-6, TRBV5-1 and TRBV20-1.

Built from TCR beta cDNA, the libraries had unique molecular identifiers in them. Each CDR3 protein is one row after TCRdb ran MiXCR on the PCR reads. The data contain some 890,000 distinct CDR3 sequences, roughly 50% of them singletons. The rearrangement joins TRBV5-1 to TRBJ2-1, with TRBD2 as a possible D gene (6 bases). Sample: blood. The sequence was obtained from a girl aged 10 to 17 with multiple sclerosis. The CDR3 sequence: CASSLEARDSPWFF. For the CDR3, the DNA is TGCGCCAGCAGCTTGGAAGCCCGGGACTCCCCTTGGTTCTTC.